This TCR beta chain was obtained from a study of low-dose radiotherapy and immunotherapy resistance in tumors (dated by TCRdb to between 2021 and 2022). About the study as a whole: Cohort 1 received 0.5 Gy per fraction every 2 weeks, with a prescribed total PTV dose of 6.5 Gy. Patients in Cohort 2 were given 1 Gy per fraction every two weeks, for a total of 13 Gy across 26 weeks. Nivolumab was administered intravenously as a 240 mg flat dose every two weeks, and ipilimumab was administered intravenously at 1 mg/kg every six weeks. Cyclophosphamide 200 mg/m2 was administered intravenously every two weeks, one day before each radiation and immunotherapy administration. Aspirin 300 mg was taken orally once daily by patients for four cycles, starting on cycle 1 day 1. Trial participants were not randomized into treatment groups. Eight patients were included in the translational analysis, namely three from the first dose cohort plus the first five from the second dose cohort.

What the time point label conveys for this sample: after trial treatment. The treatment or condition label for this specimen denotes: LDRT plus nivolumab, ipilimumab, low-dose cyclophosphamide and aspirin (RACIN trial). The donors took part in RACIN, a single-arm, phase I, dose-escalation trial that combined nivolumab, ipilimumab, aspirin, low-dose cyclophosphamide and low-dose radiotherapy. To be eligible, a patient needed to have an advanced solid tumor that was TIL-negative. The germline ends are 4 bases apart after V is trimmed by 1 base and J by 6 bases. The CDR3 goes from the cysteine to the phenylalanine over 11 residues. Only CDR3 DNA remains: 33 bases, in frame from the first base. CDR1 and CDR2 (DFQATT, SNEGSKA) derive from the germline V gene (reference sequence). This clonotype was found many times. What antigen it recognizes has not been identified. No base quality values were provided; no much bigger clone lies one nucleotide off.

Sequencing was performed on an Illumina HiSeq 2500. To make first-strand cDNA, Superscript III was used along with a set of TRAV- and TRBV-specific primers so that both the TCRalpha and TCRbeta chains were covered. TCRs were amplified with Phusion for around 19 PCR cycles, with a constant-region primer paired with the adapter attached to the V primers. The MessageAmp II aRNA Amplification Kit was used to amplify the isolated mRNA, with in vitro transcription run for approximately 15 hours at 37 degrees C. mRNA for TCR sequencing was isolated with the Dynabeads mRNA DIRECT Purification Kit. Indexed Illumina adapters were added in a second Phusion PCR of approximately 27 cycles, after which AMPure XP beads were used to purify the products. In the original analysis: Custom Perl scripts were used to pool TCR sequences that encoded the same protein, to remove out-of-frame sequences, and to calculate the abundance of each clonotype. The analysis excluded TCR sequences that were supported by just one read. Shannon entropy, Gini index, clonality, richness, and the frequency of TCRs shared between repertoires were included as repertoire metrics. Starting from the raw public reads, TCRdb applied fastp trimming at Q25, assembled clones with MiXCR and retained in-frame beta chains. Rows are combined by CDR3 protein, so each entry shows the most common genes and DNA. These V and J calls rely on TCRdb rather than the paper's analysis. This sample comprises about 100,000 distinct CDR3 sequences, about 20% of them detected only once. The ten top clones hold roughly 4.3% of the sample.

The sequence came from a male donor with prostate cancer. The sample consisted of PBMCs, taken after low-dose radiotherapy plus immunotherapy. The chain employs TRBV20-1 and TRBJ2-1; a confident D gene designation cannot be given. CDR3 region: CSARAPNEQFF. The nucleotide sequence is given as TGCAGTGCTAGAGCTCCCAATGAGCAGTTCTTC.